Many counts were recorded for the clone carrying this TCR beta chain. Its antigen is not identified. Samples came from axillary lymph nodes draining the breast cancer. TCRdb passed the multiplex PCR reads through MiXCR, listing each CDR3 protein once. The sample contains about 300,000 distinct CDR3 sequences, 30% of which appear only once. The data are from a study of breast tumors, draining lymph nodes, adjacent tissues. The study, taken as a whole, reports: That most tumor T cells come from lymph nodes remained unproven. Most tumor T cells seemingly derive from lymph node, then expand in tumor. Luminal-like breast cancer showed significantly higher tumor–nontumor repertoire similarity than basal-like. Compared with lymph nodes, tumors were less diverse; compared with nontumor tissue, more.

Sequenced sample: axillary lymph node tissue. This clonotype originated in a female donor with breast cancer. Some clones in this sample may be carry-over from other donors' samples.

The CDR3 protein is CASSLARGVGEFF. CDR3 sequence (DNA): TGTGCCAGCAGCTTAGCTAGGGGGGTGGGGGAGTTCTTC. V usage is TRBV7-9 and J usage is TRBJ2-1; D assignment may be TRBD1 or TRBD2 (6 bases each). This CDR3 spans 13 amino acids. The germline V gene has CDR1 SEHNR and CDR2 FQNEAQ (reference sequence). Trimming cost V 0 bases and J 14 bases, with 14 bases left between them.